Reported below is one TCR beta chain. This CDR3 comprises 11 residues. The ends were cut back, 11 bases at V and 6 bases at J, with 12 bases in the middle. Germline-derived CDR1 and CDR2 are ENHRY and SYGVKD. PCR was performed a second time for about 7 to 12 cycles using a sample-barcoded 5' primer and a J-beta primer mix. TCRdb used MiXCR to reprocess the 5' RACE reads, holding one entry per CDR3 protein. This sample has around 1,800,000 distinct CDR3 sequences; roughly 43% occur once, and the top ten carry about 23%. This sample was taken from a study of blood T cells in healthy people across ages. The genes are TRBV10-3 and TRBJ2-3; no definite D call. Sequences were obtained from blood. The source of this sequence is a human donor in good health. CDR3 sequence reads: CAVRAADTQYF. CDR3 sequence (DNA): TGTGCCGTACGAGCTGCCGATACGCAGTATTTT.